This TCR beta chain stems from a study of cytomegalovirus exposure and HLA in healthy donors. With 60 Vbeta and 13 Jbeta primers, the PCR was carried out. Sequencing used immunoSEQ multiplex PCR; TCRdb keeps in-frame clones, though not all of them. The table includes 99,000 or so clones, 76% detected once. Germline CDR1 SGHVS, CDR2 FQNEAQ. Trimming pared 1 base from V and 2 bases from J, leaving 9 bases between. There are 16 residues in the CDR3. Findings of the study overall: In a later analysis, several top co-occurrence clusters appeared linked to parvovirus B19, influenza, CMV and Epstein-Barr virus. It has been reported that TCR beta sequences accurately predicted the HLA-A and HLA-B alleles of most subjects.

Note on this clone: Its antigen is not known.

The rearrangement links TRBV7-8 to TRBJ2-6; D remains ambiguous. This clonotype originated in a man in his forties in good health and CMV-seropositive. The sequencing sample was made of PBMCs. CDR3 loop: CASSLGKATGANVLTF. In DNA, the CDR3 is TGTGCCAGCAGCTTAGGAAAAGCGACTGGGGCCAACGTCCTGACTTTC.